Detailed here is one T cell receptor (beta chain). CD8+ and CD4+ T cells from blood underwent TCR beta sequencing. TEMRA cells underwent FACS enrichment and CD8+ and CD4+ T cells underwent negative isolation. RNA was extracted with the RNeasy kit, and a quantity of about 0.45 to 1 ug was reverse transcribed using random hexamers. TCR beta CDR3 was amplified by immunoSEQ covering 54 Vbeta and 13 Jbeta. MiXCR, applied by TCRdb to the immunoSEQ multiplex PCR reads, yields one record per CDR3 protein. This sample has 170,000 or so distinct CDR3 sequences; roughly 92% occur once, and the top ten carry roughly 0.1%. The entry originates in a study of CD8 T cells in Susac syndrome. Sequencing used CD4+ T cells from PBMCs. The clonotype originates from a human donor with multiple sclerosis.

CDR3 bases: TGTGCCAGCAGTACAACACCGTACAATGAGCAGTTCTTC. It yields the protein CASSTTPYNEQFF. The gene calls are TRBV2 and TRBJ2-1; D unresolved. Trimming shortened V by 5 bases and J by 4 bases, and 9 bases separated the two germline ends. The length of the CDR3 is 13 residues. The V gene's germline CDR1 is SNHLY and CDR2 FYNNEI.